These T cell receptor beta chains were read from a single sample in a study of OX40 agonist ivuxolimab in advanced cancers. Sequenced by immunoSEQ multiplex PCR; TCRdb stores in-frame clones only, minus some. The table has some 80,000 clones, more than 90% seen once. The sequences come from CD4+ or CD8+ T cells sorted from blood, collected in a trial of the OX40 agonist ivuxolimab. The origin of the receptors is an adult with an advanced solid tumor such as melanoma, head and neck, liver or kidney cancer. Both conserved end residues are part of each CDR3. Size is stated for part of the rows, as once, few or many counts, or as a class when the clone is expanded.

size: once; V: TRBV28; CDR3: CASSSAGQGVPGELFF
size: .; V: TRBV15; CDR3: CATSRDLLAGGNEQFF
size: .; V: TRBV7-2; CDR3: CASSHTGGRNGYTF
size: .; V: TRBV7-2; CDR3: CASSPDMGEKLFF
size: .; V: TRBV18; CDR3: CASSPIPHRVDTQYF
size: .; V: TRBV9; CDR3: CASGGDNEQFF
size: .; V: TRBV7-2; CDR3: CASSSDGRRETQYF
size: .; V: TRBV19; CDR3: CASSTGEITDTQYF
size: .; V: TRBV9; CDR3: CASSVGDPGRLCQAFF
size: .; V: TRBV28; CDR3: CASSLLPRGKDTQYF
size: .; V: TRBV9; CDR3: CASSPSGTGNQPQHF
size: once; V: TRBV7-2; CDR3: CASSWQGGDNTGELFF
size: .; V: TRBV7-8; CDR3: CASSPSLGQPQHF
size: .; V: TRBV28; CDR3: CASSLRVGLSSGANVLTF
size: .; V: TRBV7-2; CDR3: CASSKQGNEQFF
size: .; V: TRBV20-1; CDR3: CSHILGNIQYF
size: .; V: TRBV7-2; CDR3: CASSSGLTGQPQHF
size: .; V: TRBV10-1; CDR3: CASRGSANTGELFF
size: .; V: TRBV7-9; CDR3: CASSPLAWETQYF
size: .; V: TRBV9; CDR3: CASSVGLGGDQPQHF
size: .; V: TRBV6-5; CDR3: CASTNEGDTQYF
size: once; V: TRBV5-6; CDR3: CASSFRTNEQFF
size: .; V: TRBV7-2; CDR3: CASSLGLAGLNEQFF
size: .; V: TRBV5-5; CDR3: CASSVIPGPRGGEQYF
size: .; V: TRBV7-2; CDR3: CASSYRQGGTEAFF
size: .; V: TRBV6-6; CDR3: CASSGRTGRQDTEAFF
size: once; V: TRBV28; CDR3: CASSARIQPQHF
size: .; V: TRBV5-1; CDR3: CASRTSFYNEQFF